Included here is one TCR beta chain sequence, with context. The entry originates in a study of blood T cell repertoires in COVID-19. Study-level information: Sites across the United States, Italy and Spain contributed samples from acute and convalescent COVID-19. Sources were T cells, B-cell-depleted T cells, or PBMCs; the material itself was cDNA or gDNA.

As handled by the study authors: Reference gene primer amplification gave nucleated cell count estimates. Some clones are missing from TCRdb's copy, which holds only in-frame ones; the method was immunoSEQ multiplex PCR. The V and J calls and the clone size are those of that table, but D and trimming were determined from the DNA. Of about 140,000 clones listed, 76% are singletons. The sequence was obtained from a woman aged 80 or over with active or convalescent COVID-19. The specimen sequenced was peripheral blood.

The DNA for the CDR3 is TGCGCCAGCAGCTTGGTTGGAGGGAACACTGAAGCTTTCTTT. It encodes CASSLVGGNTEAFF. The chain links TRBV5-1 to TRBJ1-1; D is uncertain. This CDR3 spans 14 amino acids. In germline, CDR1 is SGHRS, CDR2 YFSETQ. Between the trimmed V and J ends, which lost 0 bases and 1 base, there was a span of 7 bases. The full variable domain, with the rest looked up from reference TRBV5-1 and TRBJ1-1, is KAGVTQTPRYLIKTRGQQVTLSCSPISGHRSVSWYQQTPGQGLQFLFEYFSETQRNKGNFPGRFSGRQFSNSRSEMNVSTLELGDSALYLCASSLVGGNTEAFFGQGTRLTVV.